The sequence of this T cell receptor beta chain was determined in a study of blood T cell repertoires in COVID-19 (dated by TCRdb to between 2020 and 2021). Regarding the research as a whole: Samples from collaborators originated in the United States, Italy and Spain and spanned both the acute and convalescent phases of COVID-19. Nearly every sample came with metadata listing a de-identified subject ID, COVID-19 status, age in years and sex. Subjects who had been exposed to COVID-19, were actively infected with it, or had recovered from it provided the deeply sampled blood TCRbeta repertoires that made up the dataset. Where HLA class I and class II types were available, the types were taken from metadata supplied by the sample provider, not from assay-based typing. The prospective study material was composed of cDNA or gDNA derived from T cells, B-cell-depleted T cells, or PBMCs. Samples came from the ongoing ImmuneRACE study (first 160 participants) plus 1,254 subjects from 6 global collaborators. The repertoires were made available in a free public database intended to serve as a resource for research on the immune response to SARS-CoV-2. Findings and caveats that apply to the study as a whole: Clinical and demographic metadata were provided uncurated, with the amount varying by source and participant.

Trimming accounts for 3 bases at V and 1 base at J, while the number of junction bases matched to no gene is 12. From the cysteine through the phenylalanine, the CDR3 covers 17 amino acids. The CDR3 DNA has 51 bases and is translated from base 1. CDR1 and CDR2, looked up from the germline V gene, are SGHTA and FQGTGA. The collaborating institutions used their own protocols to collect whole blood in K2EDTA tubes. For TCRbeta analysis, collaborators shipped samples as frozen whole blood, isolated PBMCs, or DNA extracted from either of those sample types. Points on this clone: There is no known antigen for this receptor. The sample holds no much larger clone one base away, and base qualities are not on file.

TCRbeta CDR3 regions were amplified from genomic DNA by means of the immunoSEQ Assay, a bias-controlled multiplex PCR. The source study handled its data this way. Within the assay, amplification of reference gene primers was used to estimate how many nucleated cells each sample contained. Sequence reads were collapsed and filtered to measure the absolute abundance of every unique TCRbeta CDR3 rearrangement. For each sample, productive Simpson clonality was calculated as the square root of Simpson's diversity index over productive rearrangements. The table was pulled from immuneACCESS by TCRdb, which kept in-frame rearrangements only. Such tables lose some clones; where checked, under half of the loss comes from unresolved V genes, and the rest has no known cause. V, J and clone size reflect that table, while D and trimming were determined from the DNA. The sample table holds some 140,000 clones, of which almost 85% were seen once. Around 13% of the sample is taken by the ten largest.

The receptor chain draws on TRBV7-3 and TRBJ2-7, with 7 central nucleotides matching TRBD2. Sequences were obtained from peripheral blood. This sequence was found in a human donor in a cohort sampled during active COVID-19. At the DNA level, the sequence is TGTGCCAGCAGCTTCACCGGTACCCTAGCGGAATCCTACGAGCAGTACTTC. This sequence encodes CASSFTGTLAESYEQYF.